Following are 10 T cell receptor beta chains from one sample sequenced in a study of metastatic and nonmetastatic thyroid tumors. TCRdb reassembled clones from the PCR reads with MiXCR. The table has approximately 12,000 clones, under 25% seen once. None of the patients had undergone any treatment ahead of thyroid surgery. The sample consisted of adjacent normal tissue. Receptors were obtained from a female donor with papillary thyroid cancer or a benign thyroid nodule (not recorded which). Some clones in this sample may be carry-over from other donors' samples.

Comment on this clone: Relative to the germline gene, one junction end is altered; a read error may explain this. The gene calls are TRBV13 and TRBJ2-2, with 7 positions matching TRBD1. Germline V gene sequence: CDR1 PRHDT, CDR2 FYEKMQ (reference sequence). The CDR3 spans 16 residues. The CDR3 bases are TGTGCCAGCAGCTTTTCCGGGACAGTGGCTTTCGGGGATCTGTTTTTT. Its protein product is CASSFSGTVAFGDLFF.

J is TRBJ2-5 and V is TRBV5-1; 11 bases are shared with TRBD2. The CDR3 runs 15 residues. V dropped 4 bases and J dropped 2; count of bases not matched to a gene: 4. Germline CDR1 and CDR2: SGHRS and YFSETQ. CDR3 nucleotide sequence: TGCGCCAGCAGCGTCGGGACTAGCGGACAAGAGACCCAGTACTTC. Amino acid sequence: CASSVGTSGQETQYF.

This clone was seen repeatedly, ten times or more. This sequence joins TRBV20-1 and TRBJ1-5, with 12 bases matching TRBD1. V lost 0 bases, J lost 4 bases, and 13 bases stayed unmatched. The length of the CDR3 is 19 residues. CDR1 and CDR2 (germline): DFQATT, SNEGSKA (reference sequence). The CDR3 reads CSARDLPGQGARGNQPQHF. The CDR3 DNA is TGCAGTGCTAGAGATCTTCCGGGACAGGGGGCGCGGGGAAATCAGCCCCAGCATTTT.

This clone was seen many times. Given a much more abundant clone one base away, this may be a read error. The J gene is TRBJ2-5, the V gene TRBV27; D is uncertain. This CDR3 spans 13 amino acids. Germline CDR1 and CDR2: MNHEY and SMNVEV (reference sequence). Here the CDR3 DNA reads TGTACCAGCAGTTGGGGATTAGGGGAGACCCAGTACTTC. Amino acids: CTSSWGLGETQYF.

This chain uses TRBV13 with TRBJ1-5; 8 bases line up with TRBD1. CDR1 is PRHDT and CDR2 is FYEKMQ in the germline V gene (reference sequence). The CDR3 is 19 residues long. V gave up 5 bases and J gave up 6 bases; unmatched junction bases: 21. Here the CDR3 DNA reads TGTGCCAGCAGCCCCCCCACGGGACAGGCTGGCGGAGTGGGTCAGCCCCAGCATTTT. It is translated as CASSPPTGQAGGVGQPQHF. The complete variable domain, with remaining parts taken from reference TRBV13 and TRBJ1-5, reads AAGVIQSPRHLIKEKRETATLKCYPIPRHDTVYWYQQGPGQDPQFLISFYEKMQSDKGSIPDRFSAQQFSDYHSELNMSSLELGDSALYFCASSPPTGQAGGVGQPQHFGDGTRLSIL.

This rearrangement joins TRBV24-1 to TRBJ2-3; unclear D gene. The germline gives CDR1 KGHDR, CDR2 SFDVKD. V lost 1 base and J 3 bases, leaving 7 bases between the germline ends. This CDR3 region has 14 residues. DNA of the CDR3: TGTGCCACCAGTGATTTTGCCGGGACAGATACGCAGTATTTT. This sequence encodes CATSDFAGTDTQYF.

Concerning this clone itself: Since the CDR3 does not end with the conserved phenylalanine or tryptophan, this likely comes from a read error. The rearrangement links TRBV5-1 to TRBJ2-1; unclear D gene. The ends were cut back, 2 bases at V and 4 bases at J, with 7 bases in the middle. CDR1 is SGHRS and CDR2 is YFSETQ in the germline V gene. The CDR3 length is 13 residues. CDR3 nucleotide sequence: TGCGCCAGCAGCTTTAGGCAGTACAATGAGCAGTTCCTC. This translates into CASSFRQYNEQFL.

The chain couples TRBV30 to TRBJ1-2; TRBD1 agrees at 7 bases. Per germline, CDR1 GTSNPN and CDR2 SVGIG (reference sequence). The V segment lost 4 bases and the J segment 4 bases; nucleotides outside the gene matches: 12. CDR3 length equals 15 residues. The CDR3 is CAWNTPGTAFYGYTF. CDR3 bases: TGTGCCTGGAATACTCCCGGGACAGCTTTCTATGGCTACACCTTC.

This clone was recorded at least ten times. The V and J genes are TRBV4-1 and TRBJ2-7, with D hard to call. The V end lost 0 bases, the J end lost 3 bases, and 12 bases lay between the germline ends. This CDR3 comprises 15 residues. Germline CDR1 is MGHRA and CDR2 is YSYEKL. The CDR3 DNA follows: TGCGCCAGCAGCCAAGATCTGCCGGGCATCTACGAGCAGTACTTC. It encodes CASSQDLPGIYEQYF.

This clone is judged medium-sized. The chain recombines TRBV10-3 with TRBJ2-5; D possibly corresponds to TRBD1 (5 bases). The CDR3 contains 13 residues. V lost 6 bases and J lost 4, with 12 bases in between. CDR1 ENHRY and CDR2 SYGVKD come from the germline V gene. The CDR3 here is CAIREQATETQYF. CDR3 nucleotide sequence: TGTGCCATCAGAGAACAGGCGACAGAGACCCAGTACTTC.